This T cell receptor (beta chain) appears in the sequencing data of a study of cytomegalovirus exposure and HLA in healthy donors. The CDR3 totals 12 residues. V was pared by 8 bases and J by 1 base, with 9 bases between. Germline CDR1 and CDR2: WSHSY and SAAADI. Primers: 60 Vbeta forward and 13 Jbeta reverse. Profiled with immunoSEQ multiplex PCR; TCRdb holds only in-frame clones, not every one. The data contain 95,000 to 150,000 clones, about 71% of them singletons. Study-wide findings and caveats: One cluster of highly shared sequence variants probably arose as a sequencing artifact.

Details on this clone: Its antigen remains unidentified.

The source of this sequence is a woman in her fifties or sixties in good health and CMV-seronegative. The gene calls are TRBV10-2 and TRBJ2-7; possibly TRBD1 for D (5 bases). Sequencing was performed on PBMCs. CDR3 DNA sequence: TGCGCCAGCCTAGGGGCGTCCTACGAGCAGTACTTC. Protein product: CASLGASYEQYF.